The rows below give T cell receptor beta chains drawn from one sample of a study of cytotoxic CD8 clonotypes in ibrutinib-treated CLL. The repertoire was sequenced with immunoSEQ multiplex PCR; TCRdb's copy has only in-frame clones and lacks some. The sample records roughly 200,000 clones, about 72% being singletons. The sample in question was PBMCs, obtained after 24 months of ibrutinib treatment. These receptors were collected from a human donor with chronic lymphocytic leukemia. The CDR3 runs from the conserved cysteine through the conserved F or W. The order of the fields is clone size, V gene, D gene, J gene, CDR3 protein, CDR3 DNA. The D gene is left open where the match is weak. Part of the rows lack a size; the others show once, few, many or a class for expanded clones.

>-|TRBV27|TRBD1|TRBJ2-7
CASSFYRGSYEQYF
TGTGCCAGCAGTTTCTACAGGGGCTCCTACGAGCAGTACTTC
>-|TRBV25-1|TRBD2|TRBJ2-7
CASSDPSGSYEQYF
TGTGCCAGCAGTGATCCTAGCGGGAGCTACGAGCAGTACTTC
>few|TRBV19|-|TRBJ1-5
CASSPTARVNQPQHF
TGTGCCAGTAGCCCCACGGCCAGGGTAAATCAGCCCCAGCATTTT
>-|TRBV7-9|TRBD1|TRBJ2-7
CASSLEGTGGYEQYF
TGTGCCAGCAGCTTAGAAGGGACAGGGGGCTACGAGCAGTACTTC
>few|TRBV6-1|-|TRBJ2-5
CASRDDRDSQTQYF
TGTGCCAGCAGAGACGACAGGGACTCCCAGACCCAGTACTTC
>once|TRBV11-2|TRBD1|TRBJ1-2
CASSTGQGYTYGYTF
TGTGCCAGCAGCACTGGACAGGGGTATACCTATGGCTACACCTTC
>-|TRBV10-1|TRBD1|TRBJ1-4
CASSRTGDEKLFF
TGCGCCAGCAGCAGGACAGGGGATGAAAAACTGTTTTTT
>-|TRBV7-2|-|TRBJ2-7
CASSLATGLEQYF
TGTGCCAGCAGCTTAGCCACAGGGCTCGAGCAGTACTTC
>-|TRBV6-5|-|TRBJ2-5
CASSYSTPETQYF
TGTGCCAGCAGTTACTCCACCCCGGAGACCCAGTACTTC
>-|TRBV19|TRBD1|TRBJ2-5
CASGQGIQETQYF
TGTGCCAGTGGACAGGGGATCCAAGAGACCCAGTACTTC
>-|TRBV7-6|-|TRBJ1-5
CASSLGGALQPQHF
TGTGCCAGCAGTTTAGGGGGGGCGCTTCAGCCCCAGCATTTT
>-|TRBV7-3|TRBD2|TRBJ2-1
CASSPSRASGREQFF
TGTGCCAGCAGCCCCAGTCGGGCTAGCGGGAGGGAGCAGTTCTTC
>-|TRBV18|-|TRBJ2-1
CASSPLIDGGYNEQFF
TGTGCCAGCTCACCCCTGATTGACGGGGGATACAATGAGCAGTTCTTC
>-|TRBV4-2|-|TRBJ2-2
CASRKVGAGRTGELFF
TGTGCCAGCAGGAAGGTCGGGGCAGGTAGGACCGGGGAGCTGTTTTTT
>-|TRBV29-1|TRBD1|TRBJ1-1
CSVVQGAGSPEAFF
TGCAGCGTTGTGCAGGGGGCAGGTTCTCCTGAAGCTTTCTTT
>-|TRBV7-9|-|TRBJ1-2
CASSLGTADFYGYTF
TGTGCCAGCAGCTTAGGAACAGCCGACTTCTATGGCTACACCTTC
>-|TRBV19|-|TRBJ2-3
CASTTDRTDTQYF
TGTGCCAGTACCACAGACAGAACAGATACGCAGTATTTT
>few|TRBV7-2|-|TRBJ1-1
CASSLAQGPEAFF
TGTGCCAGCAGCTTAGCGCAGGGGCCAGAAGCTTTCTTT
>-|TRBV5-1|TRBD1|TRBJ2-7
CASSWDRPPSYEQYF
TGCGCCAGCAGCTGGGACAGGCCACCCTCCTACGAGCAGTACTTC
>-|TRBV30|-|TRBJ2-3
CAWGGVRRSTDTQYF
TGTGCCTGGGGGGGCGTCAGAAGGAGCACAGATACGCAGTATTTT
>-|TRBV7-8|-|TRBJ1-1
CASSLPWGGNTEAFF
TGTGCCAGCAGCCTCCCGTGGGGGGGGAACACTGAAGCTTTCTTT
>-|TRBV5-6|-|TRBJ1-3
CASRISSGNTIYF
TGTGCCAGCAGGATAAGCTCTGGAAACACCATATATTTT
>once|TRBV4-1|-|TRBJ1-1
CASSQDFFGGTEAFF
TGCGCCAGCAGCCAAGATTTCTTTGGGGGAACTGAAGCTTTCTTT
>-|TRBV11-2|TRBD2|TRBJ2-7
CASSLSGGSYEQYF
TGTGCCAGCAGCTTAAGCGGGGGCTCCTACGAGCAGTACTTC
>-|TRBV29-1|-|TRBJ2-7
CSVEGEAFYEQYF
TGCAGCGTTGAAGGGGAGGCCTTCTACGAGCAGTACTTC
>-|TRBV4-2|-|TRBJ2-5
CASSHAGQQETQYF
TGTGCCAGCAGCCACGCGGGGCAACAAGAGACCCAGTACTTC
>few|TRBV7-9|TRBD1|TRBJ2-3
CASSSTTGFTDTQYF
TGTGCCAGCAGCTCCACGACAGGGTTCACAGATACGCAGTATTTT
>-|TRBV5-1|-|TRBJ2-7
CASSSPTGNQYEQYF
TGCGCCAGCAGCTCCCCGACCGGGAACCAGTACGAGCAGTACTTC
>few|TRBV7-2|-|TRBJ2-1
CASSLQSGGPSDEQFF
TGTGCCAGCAGCTTACAGAGTGGGGGGCCCAGCGATGAGCAGTTCTTC
>-|TRBV15|TRBD2|TRBJ2-3
CATSSGTSSSWRDTQYF
TGTGCCACCAGCAGCGGGACTAGCTCCTCTTGGCGCGATACGCAGTATTTT
>-|TRBV30|-|TRBJ2-7
CAWSFAGYEQYF
TGTGCCTGGAGTTTCGCGGGATACGAGCAGTACTTC
>-|TRBV7-9|-|TRBJ2-7
CASSFVTGSYEQYF
TGTGCCAGCAGCTTCGTGACAGGATCCTACGAGCAGTACTTC
>-|TRBV19|TRBD2|TRBJ2-7
CASSIRASGNYEQYF
TGTGCCAGTAGTATAAGGGCTAGCGGAAACTACGAGCAGTACTTC
>-|TRBV7-6|-|TRBJ1-1
CASSSDSFNTEAFF
TGTGCCAGCAGCTCGGACAGTTTTAACACTGAAGCTTTCTTT
>-|TRBV4-2|-|TRBJ2-1
CASSRSNSVAYNEQFF
TGTGCCAGCAGCCGAAGTAATAGCGTAGCCTACAATGAGCAGTTCTTC
>few|TRBV27|-|TRBJ1-5
CASSYKINQPQHF
TGTGCCAGCAGTTACAAGATAAATCAGCCCCAGCATTTT
>-|TRBV13|TRBD2|TRBJ2-7
CASSLAGRLAIYEQYF
TGTGCCAGCAGCTTAGCGGGGAGACTAGCGATTTACGAGCAGTACTTC
>-|TRBV12-2|-|TRBJ2-3
CASRLARLAGGPRLADTQYF
TGTGCAAGTCGCTTAGCGCGGCTAGCGGGAGGGCCTAGGTTAGCAGATACGCAGTATTTT
>few|TRBV28|TRBD2|TRBJ2-1
CASSPGTSGIHEQFF
TGTGCCAGCAGTCCCGGGACTAGCGGGATCCATGAGCAGTTCTTC
>-|TRBV15|-|TRBJ2-3
CATSREGRGWSSTDTQYF
TGTGCCACCAGCAGAGAGGGGCGTGGATGGTCTAGCACAGATACGCAGTATTTT
>-|TRBV7-9|-|TRBJ1-5
CASSLEGDWGSNQPQHF
TGTGCCAGCAGCTTAGAAGGGGACTGGGGCAGCAATCAGCCCCAGCATTTT
>-|TRBV9|TRBD1|TRBJ1-2
CASSVGQGAIYGYTF
TGTGCCAGCAGCGTAGGTCAGGGGGCGATCTATGGCTACACCTTC
>-|TRBV5-6|TRBD2|TRBJ2-7
CASSFLRTRTYEQYF
TGTGCCAGCAGCTTTCTCAGGACTAGAACCTACGAGCAGTACTTC
>-|TRBV28|-|TRBJ2-7
CASSLRAFGLTYEQYF
TGTGCCAGCAGTTTAAGGGCGTTTGGCCTTACCTACGAGCAGTACTTC